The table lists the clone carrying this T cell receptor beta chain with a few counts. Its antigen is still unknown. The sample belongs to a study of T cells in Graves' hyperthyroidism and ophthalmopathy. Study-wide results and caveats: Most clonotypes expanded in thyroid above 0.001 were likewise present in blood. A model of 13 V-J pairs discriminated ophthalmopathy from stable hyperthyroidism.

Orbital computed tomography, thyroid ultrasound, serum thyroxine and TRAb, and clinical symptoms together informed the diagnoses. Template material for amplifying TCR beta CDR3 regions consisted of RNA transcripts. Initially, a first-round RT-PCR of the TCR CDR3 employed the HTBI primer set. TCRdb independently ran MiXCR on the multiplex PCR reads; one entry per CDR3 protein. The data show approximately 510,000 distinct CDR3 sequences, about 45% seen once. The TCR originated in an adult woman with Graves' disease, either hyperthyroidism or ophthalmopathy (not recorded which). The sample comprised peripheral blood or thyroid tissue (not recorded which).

The CDR3 DNA sequence: TGTGCCACCAGCAGAAGGGGGGCTGGGGCCAACGTCCTGACTTTC. It is translated as CATSRRGAGANVLTF. The chain links TRBV15 to TRBJ2-6; D may match TRBD1 or TRBD2 (6 bases each). Per the germline V gene, CDR1 is LNHNV and CDR2 is YYDKDF (reference sequence). V was trimmed by 2 bases and J by 2 bases, leaving 7 bases between them. The CDR3 loop spans 15 amino acids.